This T cell receptor (beta chain) emerged from a study of response to subunit inactivated influenza vaccine. Each CDR3 protein is one row after TCRdb ran MiXCR on the RT-PCR reads. The profile shows about 190,000 distinct CDR3 sequences, approximately 15% of them singletons. The length of the CDR3 is 16 residues. CDR1 and CDR2 (germline): MDHEN, SYDVKM. V shed 8 bases and J 5 bases; nucleotides not matched to a gene: 12. The chain has TRBV28 and TRBJ2-3, with 11 bases that match TRBD2. This specimen was CD8+ T cells sorted from PBMCs, taken 5 days after vaccination. This clonotype was obtained from a man aged 50-59 years who received an inactivated influenza vaccine. CDR3: CASVSTSGVRGDTQYF. CDR3 sequence (DNA): TGTGCCAGCGTCTCGACTAGCGGGGTGAGGGGAGATACGCAGTATTTT.